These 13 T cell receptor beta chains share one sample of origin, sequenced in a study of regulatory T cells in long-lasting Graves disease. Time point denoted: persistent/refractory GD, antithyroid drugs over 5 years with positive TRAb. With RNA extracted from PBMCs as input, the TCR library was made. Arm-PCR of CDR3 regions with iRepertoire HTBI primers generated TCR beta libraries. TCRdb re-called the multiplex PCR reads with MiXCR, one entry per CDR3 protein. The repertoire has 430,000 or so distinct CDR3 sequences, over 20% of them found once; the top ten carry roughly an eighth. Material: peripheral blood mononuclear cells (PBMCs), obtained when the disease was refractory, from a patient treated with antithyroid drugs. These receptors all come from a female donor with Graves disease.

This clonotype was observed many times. The CDR3 nucleotides read TGCGCCAGCAGCTTGGCCGAGGGGCAGGGATATGGCTACACCTTC. Its translation: CASSLAEGQGYGYTF. V gene TRBV5-1 combines with J gene TRBJ1-2, with D possibly TRBD1 on 5 matching bases. CDR3 length: 15 amino acids. CDR1 is SGHRS and CDR2 is YFSETQ in the germline V gene. The germline V and J ends were trimmed by 0 bases and 5 bases, with 14 bases remaining between them.

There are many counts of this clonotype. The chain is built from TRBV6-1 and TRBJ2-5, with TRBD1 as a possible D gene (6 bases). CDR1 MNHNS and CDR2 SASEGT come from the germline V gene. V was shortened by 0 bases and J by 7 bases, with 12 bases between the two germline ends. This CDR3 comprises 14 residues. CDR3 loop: CASSEAQGGGTQYF. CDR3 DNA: TGTGCCAGCAGTGAAGCACAGGGCGGCGGGACCCAGTACTTC.

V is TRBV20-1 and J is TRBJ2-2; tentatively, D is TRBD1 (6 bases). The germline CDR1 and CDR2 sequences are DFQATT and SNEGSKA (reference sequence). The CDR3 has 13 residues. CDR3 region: CSPGQGNTGELFF. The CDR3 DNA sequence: TGCAGCCCGGGACAAGGGAACACCGGGGAGCTGTTTTTT.

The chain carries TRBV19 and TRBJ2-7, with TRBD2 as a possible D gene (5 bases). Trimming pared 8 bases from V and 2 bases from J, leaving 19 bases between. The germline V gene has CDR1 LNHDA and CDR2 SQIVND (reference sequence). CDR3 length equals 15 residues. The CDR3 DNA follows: TGTGCCAGTTCCAACCCGGGGTCTCCAACCTACGAGCAGTACTTC. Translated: CASSNPGSPTYEQYF.

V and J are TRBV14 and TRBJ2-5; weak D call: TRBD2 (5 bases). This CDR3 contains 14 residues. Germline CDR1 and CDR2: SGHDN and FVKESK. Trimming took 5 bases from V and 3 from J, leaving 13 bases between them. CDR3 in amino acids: CASSERMREETQYF. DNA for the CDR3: TGTGCCAGCAGCGAAAGGATGAGGGAAGAGACCCAGTACTTC. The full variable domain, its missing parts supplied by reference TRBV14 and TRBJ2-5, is EAGVTQFPSHSVIEKGQTVTLRCDPISGHDNLYWYRRVMGKEIKFLLHFVKESKQDESGMPNNRFLAERTGGTYSTLKVQPAELEDSGVYFCASSERMREETQYFGPGTRLLVL.

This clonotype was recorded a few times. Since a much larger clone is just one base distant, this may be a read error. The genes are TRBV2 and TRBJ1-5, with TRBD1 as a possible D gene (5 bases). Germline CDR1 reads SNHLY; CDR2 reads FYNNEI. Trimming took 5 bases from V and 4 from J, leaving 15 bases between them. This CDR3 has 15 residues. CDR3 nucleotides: TGTGCCAGCAGTAGGTCGCGGGGCCTAAATCAGCCCCAGCATTTT. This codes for CASSRSRGLNQPQHF.

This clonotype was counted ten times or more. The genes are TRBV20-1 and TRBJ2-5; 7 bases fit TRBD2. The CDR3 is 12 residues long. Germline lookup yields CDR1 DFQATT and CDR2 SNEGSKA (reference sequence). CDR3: CSVLLAKETQYF. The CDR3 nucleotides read TGCAGCGTTTTACTAGCGAAAGAGACCCAGTACTTC.

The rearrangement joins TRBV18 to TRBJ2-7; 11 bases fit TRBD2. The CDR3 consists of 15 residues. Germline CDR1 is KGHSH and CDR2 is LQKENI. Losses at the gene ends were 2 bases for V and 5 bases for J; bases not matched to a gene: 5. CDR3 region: CASSPIAGGSDEQYF. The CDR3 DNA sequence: TGTGCCAGCTCACCAATAGCGGGAGGGAGTGACGAGCAGTACTTC.

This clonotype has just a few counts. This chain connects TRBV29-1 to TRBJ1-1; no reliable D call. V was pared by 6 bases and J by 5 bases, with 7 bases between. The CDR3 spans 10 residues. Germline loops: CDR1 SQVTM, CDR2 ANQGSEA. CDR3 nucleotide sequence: TGCAGCGTCGAGACTACTGAAGCTTTCTTT. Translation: CSVETTEAFF.

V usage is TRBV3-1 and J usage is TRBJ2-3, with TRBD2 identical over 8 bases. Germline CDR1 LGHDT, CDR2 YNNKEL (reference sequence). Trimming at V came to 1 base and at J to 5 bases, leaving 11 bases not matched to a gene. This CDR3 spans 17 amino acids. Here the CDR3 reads CASSQVAVAGIGDTQYF. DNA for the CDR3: TGTGCCAGCAGCCAAGTTGCAGTAGCGGGAATAGGAGATACGCAGTATTTT.

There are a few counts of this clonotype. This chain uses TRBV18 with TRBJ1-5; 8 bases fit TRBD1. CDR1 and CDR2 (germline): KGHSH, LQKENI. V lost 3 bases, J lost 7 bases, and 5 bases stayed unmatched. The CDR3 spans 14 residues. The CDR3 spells CASSPQGAIQPQHF. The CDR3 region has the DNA TGTGCCAGCTCACCCCAGGGGGCAATACAGCCCCAGCATTTT.

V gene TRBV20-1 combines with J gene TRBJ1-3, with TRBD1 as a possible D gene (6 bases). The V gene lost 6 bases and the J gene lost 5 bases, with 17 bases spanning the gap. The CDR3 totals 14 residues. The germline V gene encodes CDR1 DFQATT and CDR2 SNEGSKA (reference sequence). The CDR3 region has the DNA TGCAGTGCGGCGGGCCCGGACAGTCGAAACACCATATATTTT. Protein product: CSAAGPDSRNTIYF.

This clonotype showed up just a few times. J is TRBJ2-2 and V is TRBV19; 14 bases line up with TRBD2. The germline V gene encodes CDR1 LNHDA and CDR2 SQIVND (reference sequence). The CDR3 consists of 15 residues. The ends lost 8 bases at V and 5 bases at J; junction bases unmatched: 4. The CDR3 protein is CASGTSGRDTGELFF. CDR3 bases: TGTGCCAGTGGGACTAGCGGGAGAGATACCGGGGAGCTGTTTTTT. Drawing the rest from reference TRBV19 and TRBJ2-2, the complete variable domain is DGGITQSPKYLFRKEGQNVTLSCEQNLNHDAMYWYRQDPGQGLRLIYYSQIVNDFQKGDIAEGYSVSREKKESFPLTVTSAQKNPTAFYLCASGTSGRDTGELFFGEGSRLTVL.